This passage covers 10 T cell receptor beta chains from one sample sequenced in a study of monozygotic twins with cystic fibrosis. Measured with immunoSEQ multiplex PCR; TCRdb has only the in-frame clones, and not every one. The sample lists approximately 34,000 clones, 96% occurring once. The sample consisted of blood. These receptors were obtained from a girl aged 2-10 years with cystic fibrosis.

The sample holds one count of this clone. The chain employs TRBV6-6 and TRBJ1-6; 7 nucleotides align to TRBD1. CDR3 size: 14 residues. J was trimmed by 6 bases and V by 8 bases; bases with no gene match: 7. In germline, CDR1 is MNHNY, CDR2 SVGAGI (reference sequence). This CDR3 reads CASLPGQLNSPLHF. The CDR3 DNA is TGTGCCAGCCTTCCGGGACAGCTTAATTCACCCCTCCACTTT.

The chain joins TRBV6-5 to TRBJ2-7; 11 bases are shared with TRBD2. The germline gives CDR1 MNHEY, CDR2 SVGAGI. This CDR3 has 14 amino acids. V lost 7 bases and J lost 1; bases outside the gene matches: 3. CDR3 region: CASMRLAGSYEQYF. The CDR3 coding sequence is TGTGCCAGCATGAGACTAGCGGGATCCTACGAGCAGTACTTC.

This sequence joins TRBV19 and TRBJ2-7; 9 nucleotides agree with TRBD2. The CDR3 sequence is 17 residues long. Per germline, CDR1 LNHDA and CDR2 SQIVND (reference sequence). The junction had 17 bases not matched to a gene; V was cut back by 4 bases and J by 7 bases. CDR3 residues: CASSSLPISGSAREQYF. CDR3 DNA: TGTGCCAGTAGTAGTCTCCCAATTAGCGGGAGTGCTCGGGAGCAGTACTTC.

V and J are TRBV5-1 and TRBJ2-2, with 8 nucleotides matching TRBD1. V was pared by 9 bases and J by 5 bases, with 12 bases of the junction left unmatched. Germline CDR1 reads SGHRS; CDR2 reads YFSETQ. The CDR3 consists of 15 residues. The CDR3 reads CATDPGQVGTGELFF. The CDR3 DNA reads as TGCGCCACCGACCCGGGACAGGTAGGAACCGGGGAGCTGTTTTTT. Full variable domain (missing parts from reference TRBV5-1 and TRBJ2-2): KAGVTQTPRYLIKTRGQQVTLSCSPISGHRSVSWYQQTPGQGLQFLFEYFSETQRNKGNFPGRFSGRQFSNSRSEMNVSTLELGDSALYLCATDPGQVGTGELFFGEGSRLTVL.

The chain carries TRBV7-2 and TRBJ1-2; 9 nucleotides match TRBD1. The CDR3 consists of 15 residues. V dropped 1 base and J dropped 6; count of bases not matched to a gene: 6. Per the germline V gene, CDR1 is SGHTA and CDR2 is FQGNSA. CDR3 amino acids: CASSLGGQGGNGYTF. The DNA of the CDR3 is TGTGCCAGCAGCTTAGGGGGACAGGGTGGTAATGGCTACACCTTC.

The rearrangement uses TRBV4-1 and TRBJ1-2, with D perhaps TRBD1 (6 bases). V was cut by 0 bases and J by 7 bases, with 15 bases left in between. The CDR3 is made up of 15 amino acids. Germline V gene sequence: CDR1 MGHRA, CDR2 YSYEKL. The CDR3 DNA sequence: TGCGCCAGCAGCCAAGATGACAGGCCGAGGGCTGGCTACACCTTC. It codes for CASSQDDRPRAGYTF.

The V call is TRBV28, the J call TRBJ1-4, with D hard to call. Germline V gene data show CDR1 as MDHEN and CDR2 as SYDVKM. The CDR3 totals 15 residues. Deletions cut 1 base from V and 8 bases from J, with 14 bases between. CDR3 nucleotides: TGTGCCAGCAGTTTATATAAGGCGAGGACCGAAAAACTGTTTTTT. Amino acid sequence: CASSLYKARTEKLFF.

A single count supports this clone. The rearrangement joins TRBV5-1 to TRBJ2-2; 9 positions match TRBD2. This CDR3 is 15 amino acids long. The J segment lost 0 bases and the V segment lost 3 bases, leaving 0 bases of the junction unmatched. CDR1 SGHRS and CDR2 YFSETQ come from the germline V gene. Here the CDR3 DNA reads TGCGCCAGCAGCTGGACTAGCGCGAACACCGGGGAGCTGTTTTTT. Translated, it gives CASSWTSANTGELFF.

This clone was recorded once. The chain joins TRBV6-1 to TRBJ2-3; TRBD2 matches 11 bases. The V and J ends lost 4 bases and 1 base, in that order; junction bases with no gene match: 4. The germline CDR1 and CDR2 sequences are MNHNS and SASEGT. The CDR3 is made up of 16 amino acids. The CDR3 region has the DNA TGTGCCAGCAGTGTAAAACTAGCGGGGGGCACAGATACGCAGTATTTT. It encodes CASSVKLAGGTDTQYF.

The gene calls are TRBV11-2 and TRBJ2-4, with D possibly being TRBD1 or TRBD2 (5 bases each). The CDR3 has 15 residues. Trimming took 6 bases from V and 6 from J, leaving 18 bases between them. Looked up from germline, CDR1 is SGHAT and CDR2 is FQNNGV. The CDR3 DNA sequence: TGTGCCAGCAGACCAGTTGGGGGTTCCGGAAACATTCAGTACTTC. This gives the protein CASRPVGGSGNIQYF.